These T cell receptor beta chains were read from a single sample in a study of control samples from healthy donors and cancer patients. Measured with immunoSEQ multiplex PCR; TCRdb has only the in-frame clones, and not every one. Altogether 110,000 to 150,000 clones are present, less than 90% being singletons, with the ten largest covering 8.5% to 9.5%. The source material was blood. The receptors come from a woman in her 30s in good health. The CDR3 runs from the conserved cysteine through the conserved F or W. Each record gives: clone size, D gene, V gene, J gene, CDR3 DNA, CDR3 protein. D genes are given only for firm matches. Not every row has a clone size; where given, it reads once, few, many or a size class.

.	TRBD2	TRBV3-1/TRBV3-2	TRBJ2-7	TGTGCCAGCAGCCAAGTGGCGGGAGGGCCCTCCGAGCAGTACTTC	CASSQVAGGPSEQYF
.	TRBD1	TRBV15	TRBJ1-5	TGTGCCACCAGCAGAGTAGGGGACAGACAGAATCAGCCCCAGCATTTT	CATSRVGDRQNQPQHF
.	.	TRBV5-6	TRBJ1-5	TGTGCCAGCAGCTCCTGGGGGTCAAGCAATCAGCCCCAGCATTTT	CASSSWGSSNQPQHF
.	.	TRBV6-2/TRBV6-3	TRBJ1-2	TGTGCCAGCAGTTATCCGCCAGGGGTAATTGGCTACACCTTC	CASSYPPGVIGYTF
once	.	TRBV9	TRBJ2-7	TGTGCCAGCAGCGTATATCCAGGCGCAAGCTACGAGCAGTACTTC	CASSVYPGASYEQYF
.	TRBD1	TRBV7-2	TRBJ2-3	TGTGCCAGCAGCAGGTGGACAGGGAGCACAGATACGCAGTATTTT	CASSRWTGSTDTQYF
.	.	TRBV6-1	TRBJ1-3	TGTGCCAGCAGTGAATTGGCTTACTCTGGAAACACCATATATTTT	CASSELAYSGNTIYF
.	TRBD1	TRBV3-1/TRBV3-2	TRBJ1-4	TGTGCCAGCAGCCAAGATTTTGTGCCGGGACAGCAACTGTTTTTT	CASSQDFVPGQQLFF
.	.	TRBV15	TRBJ1-2	TGTGCCACCAGCAGAGATCCGGGGGCGGATGGCTACACCTTC	CATSRDPGADGYTF
.	.	TRBV20-1	TRBJ2-3	TGCAGTGCTAGTGGTTTGGGGACTCCCGTGGATACGCAGTATTTT	CSASGLGTPVDTQYF
.	.	TRBV7-3	TRBJ2-4	TGTGCCAGCAGCTTATGGCACAGTTCCAAAAACATTCAGTACTTC	CASSLWHSSKNIQYF
.	.	TRBV9	TRBJ2-1	TGTGCCAGCAGCGAGGGGACCGGCGATGAGCAGTTCTTC	CASSEGTGDEQFF
.	.	TRBV27	TRBJ1-4	TGTGCCAGCAGTTTATTGAGGACACGGAATGAAAAACTGTTTTTT	CASSLLRTRNEKLFF
.	.	TRBV18	TRBJ1-6	TGTGCCAGCACGATCTGGGGGTACGGTCGGAATTCACCCCTCCACTTT	CASTIWGYGRNSPLHF
.	TRBD2	TRBV5-1	TRBJ2-2	TGCGCCAGCAGCTTACTAGCGGGAAACACCGGGGAGCTGTTTTTT	CASSLLAGNTGELFF
.	.	TRBV5-1	TRBJ2-7	TGCGCCAGCAGCTTGTCTAGCGACTACGAGCAGTACTTC	CASSLSSDYEQYF
few	TRBD2	TRBV4-1	TRBJ2-1	TGCGCCAGCAGGCCCGCGGGAGGCAGCTCCAATGAGCAGTTCTTC	CASRPAGGSSNEQFF
.	.	TRBV6-5	TRBJ1-2	TGTGCCAGCAGTCAACCGGGACCCGAGGGCTATGGCTACACCTTC	CASSQPGPEGYGYTF
.	TRBD2	TRBV4-2	TRBJ2-3	TGTGCCAGCAGCCAAGAATACGCGGGAGGGGGAACAGATACGCAGTATTTT	CASSQEYAGGGTDTQYF
.	.	TRBV9	TRBJ1-5	TGTGCCAGCAGCGTAGACGGGTTGGGCAATCAGCCCCAGCATTTT	CASSVDGLGNQPQHF
.	TRBD1	TRBV5-1	TRBJ2-2	TGCGCCAGCAGGGGACAGGAGAACACCGGGGAGCTGTTTTTT	CASRGQENTGELFF
.	.	TRBV5-8	TRBJ1-1	TGTGCCAGCAGGGAACGACAGCTCATGAACACTGAAGCTTTCTTT	CASRERQLMNTEAFF
.	.	TRBV30	TRBJ1-2	TGTGCCTGGAGTGTGTTTGAGAAAGGGTCTAACTATGGCTACACCTTC	CAWSVFEKGSNYGYTF
.	.	TRBV5-1	TRBJ1-1	TGCGCCAGCAGCGAGAGTCGGGTAGGCACTGAAGCTTTCTTT	CASSESRVGTEAFF
.	TRBD1	TRBV24-1	TRBJ1-1	TGTGCCACCAGTGATTCCCCCCGGACAGGGAGCACTGAAGCTTTCTTT	CATSDSPRTGSTEAFF